A single sample is the source of the 32 T cell receptor beta chains below, sequenced in a study of blood T cell repertoires in COVID-19. Sequenced by immunoSEQ multiplex PCR; TCRdb stores in-frame clones only, minus some. The top ten clones hold around 9.9% of a sample with some 130,000 clones, around four fifths of them seen once. Specimen: peripheral blood. The receptors were gathered from a man aged 55 to 70 who had recovered from COVID-19.

The sample holds a few counts of this clone. V usage is TRBV24-1 and J usage is TRBJ2-2; TRBD2 matches 7 bases. This CDR3 spans 15 amino acids. Germline CDR1 is KGHDR and CDR2 is SFDVKD. V gave up 5 bases and J gave up 4 bases; unmatched junction bases: 6. The CDR3 nucleotides read TGTGCCACCAGTGGGTGGGGGGGAAGCACCGGGGAGCTGTTTTTT. It is translated as CATSGWGGSTGELFF.

The table lists this clone with a few counts. The chain carries TRBV5-6 and TRBJ2-3; the D gene is possibly TRBD2 (5 bases). From germline, CDR1 is SGHDT and CDR2 YYEEEE. V was cut by 4 bases and J by 2 bases, with 14 bases left in between. The CDR3 has 15 residues. The CDR3, as DNA: TGTGCCAGCAGCGCCCCGCGGGCCCACACAGATACGCAGTATTTT. It yields the protein CASSAPRAHTDTQYF.

The chain's CDR3 is CASSWAPWSRDPNTGELFF. CDR3 sequence (DNA): TGCGCCAGCAGTTGGGCTCCATGGTCGCGGGACCCGAACACCGGGGAGCTGTTTTTT. The chain has TRBV5-1 and TRBJ2-2; possible D gene TRBD2, 6 bases. CDR1 is SGHRS and CDR2 is YFSETQ in the germline V gene. Trimming took 5 bases from V and 0 from J, leaving 23 bases between them. The CDR3 sequence is 19 residues long.

The V call is TRBV30, the J call TRBJ1-6; TRBD1 agrees at 10 bases. CDR1 and CDR2 from the germline V gene are GTSNPN and SVGIG (reference sequence). The V gene end was trimmed by 3 bases and the J gene end by 10 bases; junction bases not matched to a gene: 9. CDR3 size: 15 residues. This CDR3 reads CAWSRGDRGDSPLHF. In nucleotides, the CDR3 is TGTGCCTGGAGCCGTGGGGACAGGGGAGACTCACCCCTCCACTTT.

The rearrangement joins TRBV7-2 to TRBJ2-3, with 14 bases matching TRBD2. The CDR3 has 16 residues. CDR1 SGHTA and CDR2 FQGNSA come from the germline V gene. J lost 5 bases, V lost 5 bases, and 6 bases had no gene match. The CDR3 sequence is CASSTGLAGVVDTQYF. CDR3 bases: TGTGCCAGCAGCACGGGACTAGCGGGAGTGGTAGATACGCAGTATTTT.

V gene TRBV6-5 combines with J gene TRBJ1-2; D gene unclear. Germline V gene lookup returns CDR1 MNHEY and CDR2 SVGAGI. There are 11 residues in the CDR3. Trimming stripped 4 bases from V and 6 bases from J, with 6 bases between. For the CDR3, the DNA is TGTGCCAGCAGTTCAGGAAATGGCTACACCTTC. Its translation: CASSSGNGYTF.

This chain uses TRBV3-1 (or the pseudogene TRBV3-2) with TRBJ2-2; no reliable D call. CDR3 size: 12 residues. The germline V and J ends were trimmed by 4 bases and 6 bases, with 6 bases remaining between them. Germline V lookup: CDR1 LGHDT, CDR2 YNNKEL (reference sequence). DNA for the CDR3: TGTGCCAGCAGCCGCGGTTCCGGGGAGCTGTTTTTT. It specifies CASSRGSGELFF.

This clone was observed once. This may be a read error, as it is one base from a much larger clone. The same CDR3 can be traced to other DNA sequences in this sample. The chain recombines TRBV6-6 with TRBJ2-5, with D possibly TRBD1 on 6 matching bases. V was shortened by 6 bases and J by 3 bases, with 14 bases between the two germline ends. CDR3 length equals 14 residues. Germline CDR1 is MNHNY and CDR2 is SVGAGI (reference sequence). The CDR3 loop reads CASSPSRDKETQYF. The CDR3 bases are TGTGCCAGCAGCCCCTCCCGGGACAAAGAGACCCAGTACTTC.

Here the CDR3 DNA reads TGTGCCACCAGCAGAGATGGGGCACCTATCAGCAATCAGCCCCAGCATTTT. Translation gives CATSRDGAPISNQPQHF. The chain couples TRBV15 to TRBJ1-5; the D gene is possibly TRBD1 (5 bases). Trimming took off 0 bases at V and 1 base at J, with 13 bases between the two ends. The CDR3 length is 17 residues. From germline, CDR1 is LNHNV and CDR2 YYDKDF (reference sequence).

The chain employs TRBV12-1 and TRBJ2-1; the table's D call, TRBD2, was not checked against the DNA. TRBV12-1 is described as a pseudogene. This CDR3 comprises 16 residues. The CDR3 bases are TGTGCCAGCAGCTTTGTATCGGGAGGGAGATGGAGTGAGCAGTTCTTC. Protein product: CASSFVSGGRWSEQFF.

This clone came up many times. This sequence joins TRBV5-5 and TRBJ2-7; D is undetermined. Trimming cost V 0 bases and J 3 bases, with 16 bases left between them. Germline assignment: CDR1 SGHKS and CDR2 YYEKEE (reference sequence). The CDR3 is 16 residues long. This chain's CDR3 is CASSLAVSGTLYEQYF. The CDR3 DNA reads TGTGCCAGCAGCTTGGCCGTTTCAGGCACCCTCTACGAGCAGTACTTC.

V usage is TRBV12-3 or TRBV12-4 and J usage is TRBJ2-7; no reliable D call. The V end lost 6 bases, the J end lost 2 bases, and 5 bases lay between the germline ends. CDR3 length equals 11 residues. Here the CDR3 DNA reads TGTGCCAGCAGCCCCGCCTACGAGCAGTACTTC. This codes for CASSPAYEQYF.

The chain employs TRBV7-2 and TRBJ2-7; TRBD2 agrees at 11 bases. V trimming: 4 bases; J trimming: 3 bases; junction bases outside the gene matches: 8. CDR3 length: 16 residues. Germline V gene lookup returns CDR1 SGHTA and CDR2 FQGNSA. The CDR3 DNA reads TGTGCCAGCAGCTCGGGCCTGCTAGCGGGAGGCTACGAGCAGTACTTC. Encoded protein: CASSSGLLAGGYEQYF.

The chain has TRBV7-3 and TRBJ1-5; a weak D match, TRBD1 (5 bases). This CDR3 comprises 15 residues. Trimming cost V 5 bases and J 0 bases, with 11 bases left between them. Germline CDR1 reads SGHTA; CDR2 reads FQGTGA. In nucleotides, the CDR3 is TGTGCCAGCAGCCCGCGCAGGGATAGCAATCAGCCCCAGCATTTT. Translation gives CASSPRRDSNQPQHF.

The chain recombines TRBV6-2 or TRBV6-3 with TRBJ2-2, with a weak D call TRBD2 (6 bases). CDR1 is MNHEY and CDR2 is SVGEGT in the germline V gene. Trimming cost V 6 bases and J 5 bases, with 16 bases left between them. This CDR3 region has 15 residues. The CDR3 reads CASSPRGGGTGELFF. The CDR3 DNA reads TGTGCCAGCAGCCCCCGGGGTGGGGGGACCGGGGAGCTGTTTTTT.

This clone was counted between two and nine times. The genes are TRBV6-2 or TRBV6-3 and TRBJ2-1; TRBD2 agrees at 8 bases. The CDR3 sequence is 14 residues long. V dropped 6 bases and J dropped 2; count of bases not matched to a gene: 3. Per the germline V gene, CDR1 is MNHEY and CDR2 is SVGEGT. In nucleotides, the CDR3 is TGTGCCAGCAGCAGTAGCGGGGCCTACAATGAGCAGTTCTTC. Its protein is CASSSSGAYNEQFF.

The chain joins TRBV19 to TRBJ1-2; no firm D call. V lost 4 bases to trimming and J lost 4 bases, with 7 bases between them. The CDR3 contains 12 residues. The germline V gene encodes CDR1 LNHDA and CDR2 SQIVND (reference sequence). CDR3 amino acids: CASSTTSYGYTF. Here the CDR3 DNA reads TGTGCCAGTAGTACTACGAGCTATGGCTACACCTTC.

This chain connects TRBV5-1 to TRBJ2-5, with D maybe TRBD2 (6 bases). V lost 3 bases, J lost 4 bases, and 16 bases lay in between. The CDR3 is 15 residues long. The germline gives CDR1 SGHRS, CDR2 YFSETQ. The CDR3 is CASSWTGREGETQYF. For the CDR3, the DNA is TGCGCCAGCAGCTGGACCGGGCGGGAAGGAGAGACCCAGTACTTC.

The chain is built from TRBV28 and TRBJ1-1; D uncertain. CDR3 length: 14 amino acids. Looked up from germline, CDR1 is MDHEN and CDR2 is SYDVKM. V was pared by 2 bases and J by 0 bases, with 7 bases between. The CDR3 spells CASSLPQMNTEAFF. The CDR3 bases are TGTGCCAGCAGTTTACCCCAAATGAACACTGAAGCTTTCTTT. The variable domain in full, completed from reference TRBV28 and TRBJ1-1, reads DVKVTQSSRYLVKRTGEKVFLECVQDMDHENMFWYRQDPGLGLRLIYFSYDVKMKEKGDIPEGYSVSREKKERFSLILESASTNQTSMYLCASSLPQMNTEAFFGQGTRLTVV.

The CDR3 DNA is TGCGCCAGCAGCCAGGGGGCATCCTATAATTCACCCCTCCACTTT. Translating it yields CASSQGASYNSPLHF. This chain links TRBV4-3 with TRBJ1-6; D is possibly TRBD1 (6 bases). This CDR3 has 15 amino acids. The ends were cut back, 3 bases at V and 1 base at J, with 7 bases in the middle. Germline CDR1 and CDR2: LGHNA and YSLEER.

The chain has TRBV29-1 and TRBJ1-2; 8 bases map to TRBD1. The junction had 5 bases not matched to a gene; V was cut back by 4 bases and J by 1 base. The CDR3 consists of 14 residues. Germline CDR1 reads SQVTM; CDR2 reads ANQGSEA. The DNA for the CDR3 is TGCAGCGTTGTATCAGGGGGCGGTAACTATGGCTACACCTTC. Its translation is CSVVSGGGNYGYTF.

The J gene is TRBJ2-1, the V gene TRBV5-4; TRBD2 is a possible D gene (7 bases). V was cut by 7 bases and J by 5 bases, with 13 bases left in between. CDR3 length equals 13 residues. CDR1 is SGHNT, CDR2 YYREEE, per germline (reference sequence). This CDR3 is CASEGGGNNEQFF. The DNA of the CDR3 is TGTGCCAGCGAGGGGGGAGGGAACAATGAGCAGTTCTTC.

V usage is TRBV18 and J usage is TRBJ2-6; D gene ambiguous. V lost 4 bases and J lost 0, with 7 bases in between. Germline CDR1 KGHSH, CDR2 LQKENI. This CDR3 region has 15 residues. The CDR3 protein is CASSRATSGANVLTF. Written as DNA, the CDR3 is TGTGCCAGCTCACGGGCAACCTCTGGGGCCAACGTCCTGACTTTC.

The chain recombines TRBV6-5 with TRBJ1-1, with TRBD1 identical over 9 bases. Trimming cost V 0 bases and J 6 bases; bases outside gene matches: 5. There are 15 residues in the CDR3. The V gene's germline CDR1 is MNHEY and CDR2 SVGAGI. The CDR3 DNA sequence: TGTGCCAGCAGTTACTCGGGGACAGGGATCGCTGAAGCTTTCTTT. Amino acids: CASSYSGTGIAEAFF.

This sequence joins TRBV2 and TRBJ1-1; D is unclear. Germline lookup yields CDR1 SNHLY and CDR2 FYNNEI. The CDR3 length is 14 residues. Trimming took off 10 bases at V and 1 base at J, with 16 bases between the two ends. CDR3 nucleotides: TGTGCCACCAATATTGGTGCGCCGAACACTGAAGCTTTCTTT. Protein: CATNIGAPNTEAFF.

The rearrangement joins TRBV19 to TRBJ1-1; 10 nucleotides align to TRBD1. The germline gives CDR1 LNHDA, CDR2 SQIVND (reference sequence). V trimming: 3 bases; J trimming: 7 bases; junction bases outside the gene matches: 5. This CDR3 has 14 amino acids. The CDR3 bases are TGTGCCAGTAGTATTTTGACAGGGGGCTATGAAGCTTTCTTT. Translation gives CASSILTGGYEAFF.

The genes are TRBV5-1 and TRBJ1-4; a weak D match, TRBD1 (5 bases). This CDR3 has 21 amino acids. Trimming pared 3 bases from V and 4 bases from J, leaving 31 bases between. Germline V gene sequence: CDR1 SGHRS, CDR2 YFSETQ. The CDR3 spells CASSSVAQGSKTPTHNEKLFF. The CDR3 DNA reads as TGCGCCAGCAGCTCCGTAGCCCAGGGATCGAAAACGCCAACACATAATGAAAAACTGTTTTTT.

This clone came up once. V usage is TRBV2 and J usage is TRBJ2-5, with TRBD2 matching over 7 bases. This CDR3 spans 15 amino acids. Trimming at V came to 7 bases and at J to 3 bases, leaving 11 bases not matched to a gene. Germline lookup yields CDR1 SNHLY and CDR2 FYNNEI. The CDR3 region is CASNRWGGEEETQYF. The CDR3 coding sequence is TGTGCCAGCAACCGGTGGGGGGGTGAAGAAGAGACCCAGTACTTC.

The chain has TRBV21-1 and TRBJ2-2; the D call in the table, TRBD2, was not verified against the DNA. TRBV21-1 is designated a pseudogene. This CDR3 contains 16 residues. This chain's CDR3 is CASSTEGLRNTGELFF. In DNA form, the CDR3 reads TGTGCCAGCAGCACGGAGGGATTACGAAACACCGGGGAGCTGTTTTTT.

V is TRBV10-2 and J is TRBJ2-5, with TRBD2 identical over 9 bases. From germline, CDR1 is WSHSY and CDR2 SAAADI. There are 16 residues in the CDR3. J was trimmed by 5 bases and V by 6 bases; bases with no gene match: 13. For the CDR3, the DNA is TGCGCCAGCAGAGCGACAGCGGGAGGAATCACGGAGACCCAGTACTTC. Protein: CASRATAGGITETQYF.

This clone came up once. The chain recombines TRBV27 with TRBJ1-4; D not certain. The CDR3 runs 17 residues. Germline assignment: CDR1 MNHEY and CDR2 SMNVEV (reference sequence). The ends were cut back, 0 bases at V and 3 bases at J, with 14 bases in the middle. The CDR3 nucleotides are TGTGCCAGCAGTTTATCGCGATCTGCTAGCTCTAATGAAAAACTGTTTTTT. Translated: CASSLSRSASSNEKLFF.

The V gene is TRBV2, the J gene TRBJ2-3, with 9 bases aligning to TRBD1. CDR3 length equals 15 residues. Germline CDR1 reads SNHLY; CDR2 reads FYNNEI. The trim removed 3 bases at V and 0 bases at J, leaving 1 base unmatched. The CDR3 nucleotides read TGTGCCAGCAGTGAGACAGGGGGTAGCACAGATACGCAGTATTTT. Its protein is CASSETGGSTDTQYF. Variable domain in full (rest from reference TRBV2 and TRBJ2-3): EPEVTQTPSHQVTQMGQEVILRCVPISNHLYFYWYRQILGQKVEFLVSFYNNEISEKSEIFDDQFSVERPDGSNFTLKIRSTKLEDSAMYFCASSETGGSTDTQYFGPGTRLTVL.